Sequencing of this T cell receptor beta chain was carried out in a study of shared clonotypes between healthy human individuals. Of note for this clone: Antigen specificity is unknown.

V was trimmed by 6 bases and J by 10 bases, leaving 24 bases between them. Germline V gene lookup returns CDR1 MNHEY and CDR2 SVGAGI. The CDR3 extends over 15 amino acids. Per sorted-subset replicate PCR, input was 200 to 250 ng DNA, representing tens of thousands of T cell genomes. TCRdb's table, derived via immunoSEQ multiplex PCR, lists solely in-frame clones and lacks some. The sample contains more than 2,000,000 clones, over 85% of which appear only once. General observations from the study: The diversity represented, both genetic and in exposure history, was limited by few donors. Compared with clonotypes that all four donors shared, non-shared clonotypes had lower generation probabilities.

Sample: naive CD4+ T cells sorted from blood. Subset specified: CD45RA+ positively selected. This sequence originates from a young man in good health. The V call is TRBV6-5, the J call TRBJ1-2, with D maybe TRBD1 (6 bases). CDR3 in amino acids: CASSPLSIPAGAYTF. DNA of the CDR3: TGTGCCAGCAGCCCATTATCTATCCCGGCGGGGGCCTACACCTTC.